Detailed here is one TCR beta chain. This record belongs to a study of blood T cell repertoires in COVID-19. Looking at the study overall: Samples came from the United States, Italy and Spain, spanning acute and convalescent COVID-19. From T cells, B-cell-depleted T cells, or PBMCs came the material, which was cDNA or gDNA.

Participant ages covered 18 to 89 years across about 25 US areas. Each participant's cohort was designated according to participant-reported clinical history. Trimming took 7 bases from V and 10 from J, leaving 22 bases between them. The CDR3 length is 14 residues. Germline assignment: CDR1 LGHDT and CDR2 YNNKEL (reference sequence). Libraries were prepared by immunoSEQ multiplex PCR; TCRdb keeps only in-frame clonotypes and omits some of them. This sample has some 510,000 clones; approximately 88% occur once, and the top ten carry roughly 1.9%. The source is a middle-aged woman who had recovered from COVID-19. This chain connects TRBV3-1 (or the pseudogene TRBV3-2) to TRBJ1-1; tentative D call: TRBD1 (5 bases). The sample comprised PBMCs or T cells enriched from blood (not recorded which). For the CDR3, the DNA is TGTGCCAGCACCACCCGGGACGGGAGGTCTGTAGCTTTCTTT. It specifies CASTTRDGRSVAFF.